The sequence of this T cell receptor (beta chain) was determined in a study of T cells generated in artificial thymic organoids (dated by TCRdb to the late 2010s). Regarding the study in general: The study compared TCR alpha and beta CDR3 repertoires of CD8 single positive T cells derived from in vitro artificial thymic organoids with the repertoires of thymic and peripheral blood naive CD8 T cells. The displayed repertoire sequencing data were described as being representative of three independent experiments. Results the study describes overall, beyond this receptor: Organoid-derived CD8 single positive T cells showed physiological TCR clonotype diversity comparable to thymic and blood naive CD8 T cells. Organoid-derived T cells did not show skewed Valpha or Vbeta usage, which argues against unconventional lineages or clonal expansions being dominant.

To build the artificial thymic organoids, human HSPCs were aggregated with MS5 murine stromal cells that had been transduced with human DLL1, and the aggregates were cultured at an air-liquid interface. The cells used to seed the organoids were FACS-purified CD34+CD3- hematopoietic stem and progenitor cells from which residual T cells had been depleted. Serum-free RB27 medium, consisting of RPMI 1640 supplemented with B27, FLT3L, IL-7 and ascorbic acid, was used for organoid culture. Organoid and thymic CD3+TCRalphabeta+CD8 single positive T cells were FACS sorted before RNA extraction. Total RNA was purified from about 40,000 to 200,000 sorted cells per sample with the RNeasy Micro kit, and quality checked on an Agilent RNA 6000 Nano chip. A few counts support this clonotype. It lacks a known antigen. No base quality values were provided; no much bigger clone lies one nucleotide off. TCRalpha and TCRbeta libraries were amplified in separate semi-nested PCR reactions using Advantage 2 and reverse primers located in the TRAC or TRBC constant regions. The amount of total RNA going into first-strand cDNA synthesis ranged between roughly 3 and 550 ng. TCR cDNA libraries were generated by 5'-RACE using the SMARTer PCR cDNA Synthesis kit, with a poly-dT primer for first-strand synthesis. The semi-nested reverse primers in the constant regions carried 5-nucleotide sample-specific barcodes, and the PCR products were cleaned up with the Zymo DNA Clean and Concentrator-5 kit. Up to ten barcoded samples were pooled, ligated to Illumina adaptors and sequenced as 2 x 150 bp paired-end reads on an Illumina MiSeq. The paper's data handling went like this. After demultiplexing, reads were aligned using BLAT against a custom library built from IMGT containing every combination of human TRAV, TRAJ, TRBV, TRBD and TRBJ. The best BLAT hits were picked using pslCDnaFilter (-maxAligns=1, -ignoreIntrons), and custom Perl scripts were used to calculate clonotype frequencies. TCRdb applied fastp at Q25 and MiXCR to the public reads, then kept only in-frame beta chains. Entries that share a CDR3 protein sequence are merged under the most common genes and DNA. The V and J calls and clone size come from TCRdb's table, not from the authors' own analysis. This sample lists over 7,000 distinct CDR3 sequences; roughly a quarter were detected once. Of the sample, 3.2% is held by the ten largest clones.

The source is a human donor who gave cord blood stem cells for thymic organoid culture, a cardiac surgery patient who gave postnatal thymus, or a blood donor (not recorded which). The sample comprised naive CD8+ T cells grown in artificial thymic organoids from cord blood stem and progenitor cells. The sample's cell subset or site label, decoded: CD3+TCRalphabeta+CD8SP T cells; for blood, CD45RO-CCR7+ naive CD8+ T cells.

CDR3 region: CASSVRRDSFSYEQYF. The DNA sequence is given as TGTGCCAGCAGCGTCCGCCGGGACAGTTTCTCCTACGAGCAGTACTTC. This chain joins TRBV9 to TRBJ2-7, and TRBD1 aligns with 7 junction nucleotides. For CDR1 and CDR2, the germline V gene lists SGDLS and YYNGEE. The CDR3 runs 16 amino acids, cysteine and phenylalanine included. Kept here is only the CDR3 DNA, which spans 48 bases and is read in frame from base 1. Trimmed from V: 2 bases; trimmed from J: 0 bases; junction bases lacking a gene match: 8.